A selection of T cell receptor beta chains follows, all from one sample in a study of a mutant IDH1 vaccine in newly diagnosed glioma. No antigen has been identified for these receptors. The method was immunoSEQ multiplex PCR; TCRdb's version includes in-frame clones alone and lacks a portion of them. The table includes roughly 68,000 clones, 65% to 75% detected once. This specimen was PBMCs, taken from a glioma patient whose treatment included an IDH1 peptide vaccine. These receptors were obtained from a man aged 45-65 years with glioma. CDR3s include the opening cysteine and the closing phenylalanine or tryptophan. The order of the fields is J gene, D gene, V gene, clone size, CDR3 DNA, CDR3 protein. D genes are given only for firm matches. Size is stated for part of the rows, as once, few or many counts, or as a class when the clone is expanded.

TRBJ2-7 TRBD1 TRBV7-2 - TGTGCCAGCTCATCCGGGACAGGCTCCTACGAGCAGTACTTC CASSSGTGSYEQYF
TRBJ1-5 TRBD1 TRBV6-5 - TGTGCCAGCAGCCGGACAGGGTTGGGGAATCAGCCCCAGCATTTT CASSRTGLGNQPQHF
TRBJ1-5 TRBD1 TRBV9 few TGTGCCAGCAGCGGGGGACAGAACAATCAGCCCCAGCATTTT CASSGGQNNQPQHF
TRBJ2-2 TRBD1 TRBV19 - TGTGCCAGTAGTAAGGGGGCGCTCCCAGTCACCGGGGAGCTGTTTTTT CASSKGALPVTGELFF
TRBJ2-5 - TRBV2 - TGTGCCAGCAGTGATTTCAAGGAGACCCAGTACTTC CASSDFKETQYF
TRBJ1-1 - TRBV5-6 - TGTGCCAGCAGCCTTGGACCGGTGAAAGCTTTCTTT CASSLGPVKAFF
TRBJ2-1 TRBD2 TRBV30 - TGTGCCTGGAGTATATCAGCGGGGTTTGACTACAATGAGCAGTTCTTC CAWSISAGFDYNEQFF
TRBJ1-4 - TRBV5-1 - TGCGCCAGCAGTACGGGACCCCCGACAACTAATGAAAAACTGTTTTTT CASSTGPPTTNEKLFF
TRBJ2-5 - TRBV7-8 - TGTGCCAGCCTTCCCTGGGGGCAGCTCCAAGAGACCCAGTACTTC CASLPWGQLQETQYF
TRBJ1-1 - TRBV30 many TGTGCCTGGAGTGTGTGGGGTGATGAAGCTTTCTTT CAWSVWGDEAFF
TRBJ2-7 TRBD2 TRBV19 - TGTGCCAGTAGTCTCTCGACTAGCGGGTCCTACGAGCAGTACTTC CASSLSTSGSYEQYF
TRBJ1-5 TRBD1 TRBV6-5 - TGTGCCAGCAGTTCGAAGAGGGGACAGTTTCAGCCCCAGCATTTT CASSSKRGQFQPQHF
TRBJ2-5 TRBD2 TRBV9 - TGTGCCAGCAGCTCGTCGACTAGCGTCCAAGAGACCCAGTACTTC CASSSSTSVQETQYF
TRBJ1-1 - TRBV5-1 - TGCGCCAGCAGCCCTTTCTCAGGGAGCCGGACTGAAGCTTTCTTT CASSPFSGSRTEAFF
TRBJ2-6 - TRBV7-7 - TGTGCAGTACCGTCTAGTTTCTCTGGGGCCAACGTCCTGACTTTC CAVPSSFSGANVLTF
TRBJ1-5 - TRBV15 - TGTGCCACCAGCAGTCCCATGATCAGGGCGAGCAATCAGCCCCAGCATTTT CATSSPMIRASNQPQHF
TRBJ2-1 TRBD2 TRBV7-9 - TGTGCCAGCAGCTTAGTAGCGGGAGGGTACAATGAGCAGTTCTTC CASSLVAGGYNEQFF
TRBJ1-3 - TRBV30 few TGTGCCTGGAGTGTTGGGCATCCTAACTCTGGAAACACCATATATTTT CAWSVGHPNSGNTIYF
TRBJ2-3 TRBD2 TRBV6-1 - TGTGCCAGCAGTCTGGGGGGGATGGGAACAGATACGCAGTATTTT CASSLGGMGTDTQYF
TRBJ2-7 - TRBV5-1 - TGCGCCAGCAGCTTGGAAGAGGGGAAGGGGAGCTACGAGCAGTACTTC CASSLEEGKGSYEQYF
TRBJ1-4 - TRBV27 - TGTGCCAGCAGTCCACCGCGGGGCCGGAATGAAAAACTGTTTTTT CASSPPRGRNEKLFF
TRBJ2-1 - TRBV6-6 few TGTGCCAGCAGTTACGGCAGAGAGCAGTTCTTC CASSYGREQFF
TRBJ2-3 TRBD1 TRBV10-3 - TGTGCCATCAGTGACGGACCGGGACAGCTCACAGATACGCAGTATTTT CAISDGPGQLTDTQYF
TRBJ2-7 TRBD1 TRBV6-5 - TGTGCCAGCAGTTATCAGGGGGTTCTTGGGGAGCAGTACTTC CASSYQGVLGEQYF
TRBJ2-7 - TRBV5-1 - TGCGCCAGCAGCCGTGAGGGGTACGAGCAGTACTTC CASSREGYEQYF
TRBJ1-2 - TRBV7-9 - TGTGCCAGCAGCCAGCCCAGGGGTCAATATGGCTACACCTTC CASSQPRGQYGYTF
TRBJ1-4 - TRBV2 - TGTGCCAGCAGGCGTCTGGCAACTAATGAAAAACTGTTTTTT CASRRLATNEKLFF
TRBJ2-7 - TRBV9 once TGTGCCAGCAGCGTAGCTTGGCAGGAGTCCTACGAGCAGTACTTC CASSVAWQESYEQYF
TRBJ2-4 TRBD1 TRBV18 - TGTGCCAGCTCACTCGGGACAGAAAACATTCAGTACTTC CASSLGTENIQYF